This is a list of T cell receptor beta chains from one sample in a study of blood T cell repertoires in COVID-19. Assay used: immunoSEQ multiplex PCR; TCRdb lists only in-frame clones, some missing. In the table there are fewer than 400,000 clones, nearly 90% of which are singletons. What was sequenced was peripheral blood. All receptors come from a woman aged 25 to 39 with COVID-19, enrolled during active disease. The conserved cysteine and the conserved F or W are not part of the CDR3 here. D genes are given only for firm matches. Not every row has a clone size; where given, it reads once, few, many or a size class.

cdr3_aa | v_call | d_call | clone_size
ASSEARAGGGSPLH | TRBV2 | TRBD1 | few
ASSLGTGRGTEAF | TRBV11-3 | TRBD1 | NA
ASSSRTGSNSPLH | TRBV18 | NA | NA
ASRWDRSTDTQY | TRBV19 | TRBD1 | once
ASSQEGGGSPLH | TRBV4-2 | NA | NA
ASSQEGGYEYEQY | TRBV4-3 | NA | NA
ASSYPAHISPQETQY | TRBV5-1 | NA | NA
ASSFGNGGAAYEKLF | TRBV7-2 | NA | once
ASSRERGLNTEAF | TRBV28 | TRBD1 | NA
ASSLPGQGVSPLH | TRBV5-6 | TRBD1 | NA
ASSERVRGQHKGEQY | TRBV6-1 | NA | NA
ASSQGFLAGGHETQY | TRBV3-1/TRBV3-2 | TRBD2 | NA
ASDDGGRGYT | TRBV12-3/TRBV12-4 | NA | NA
ASSQDRRGHGETQY | TRBV4-1 | NA | NA